A single sample gave rise to the 26 T cell receptor beta chains below, sequenced in a study of graft-versus-host responses after intestinal transplantation (dated by TCRdb to the early 2020s). Their recognized antigens are unknown. The library was generated by the immunoSEQ multiplex PCR assay. TCRdb retrieved this table from immuneACCESS and kept in-frame rearrangements only. Not all clones are present; in checked studies, unresolved V genes account for under half, and no reason is known for the remainder. The sample yields about 86,000 clones; roughly nine tenths were counted once. Jointly, the top ten make up roughly 0.3% of the sample. In the paper's terms, the time point label means: cells obtained before transplantation from donor or recipient. The sequencing used unstimulated CD4+ T cells sorted from spleen or lymph node cells, collected before transplant. Every receptor here comes from a human donor who was the organ donor for an intestinal transplant.

V gene TRBV4-2 combines with J gene TRBJ1-1; D gene unclear. This CDR3 has 13 residues. From germline, CDR1 is LGHNA and CDR2 YNFKEQ. The germline V and J ends were trimmed by 1 base and 7 bases, with 10 bases remaining between them. The CDR3 DNA reads TGTGCCAGCAGCCAAGTAGCCGACGGTGAAGCTTTCTTT. It encodes CASSQVADGEAFF.

The rearrangement uses TRBV29-1 and TRBJ1-1; 8 bases are shared with TRBD1. V gave up 7 bases and J gave up 6 bases; unmatched junction bases: 4. The CDR3 is made up of 11 amino acids. CDR1 is SQVTM, CDR2 ANQGSEA, per germline. The CDR3 DNA reads TGCAGCGCAGGGGGCAGGGCTGAAGCTTTCTTT. Protein product: CSAGGRAEAFF. Variable domain in full (rest from reference TRBV29-1 and TRBJ1-1): SAVISQKPSRDICQRGTSLTIQCQVDSQVTMMFWYRQQPGQSLTLIATANQGSEATYESGFVIDKFPISRPNLTFSTLTVSNMSPEDSSIYLCSAGGRAEAFFGQGTRLTVV.

V usage is TRBV6-5 and J usage is TRBJ2-1; TRBD2 matches 13 bases. V was clipped by 4 bases and J by 9 bases; unmatched bases: 6. Germline V CDR1 and CDR2: MNHEY, SVGAGI. This CDR3 has 15 residues. The CDR3 region has the DNA TGTGCCAGCAGTTCCCCGACTAGCGGGGGGCCTGAGCAGTTCTTC. As protein: CASSSPTSGGPEQFF.

V and J are TRBV19 and TRBJ1-6, with D maybe TRBD1 (5 bases). The CDR3 runs to 14 residues. Germline assignment: CDR1 LNHDA and CDR2 SQIVND (reference sequence). Trimming removed 3 bases at V and 11 bases at J, with 14 bases between. The CDR3 sequence is CASSMPHGGTPLHF. The DNA for the CDR3 is TGTGCCAGTAGTATGCCGCACGGGGGAACACCCCTCCACTTT.

The V call is TRBV18, the J call TRBJ2-2; 8 bases are a match to TRBD2. The CDR3 is 15 amino acids. Germline V gene sequence: CDR1 KGHSH, CDR2 LQKENI. The V gene end was trimmed by 0 bases and the J gene end by 8 bases; junction bases not matched to a gene: 5. The CDR3 DNA is TGTGCCAGCTCACCACCATCCAGCGGGGGAGGGGAGCTGTTTTTT. This sequence encodes CASSPPSSGGGELFF.

This chain uses TRBV28 with TRBJ1-1, with 9 bases lining up with TRBD1. The germline gives CDR1 MDHEN, CDR2 SYDVKM. This CDR3 comprises 12 residues. V was clipped by 5 bases and J by 12 bases; unmatched bases: 7. The CDR3 DNA reads as TGTGCCAGCAGTGGGGGACAGGGCCATCCTTTCTTT. Translated: CASSGGQGHPFF.

The gene calls are TRBV6-6 and TRBJ1-1; D not certain. Germline V lookup: CDR1 MNHNY, CDR2 SVGAGI (reference sequence). The CDR3 contains 14 residues. V shed 7 bases and J shed 6 bases, with 18 bases lying between them. CDR3 bases: TGTGCCAGCATCGGGGTAGGGTTAGGGCCTGAAGCTTTCTTT. Protein sequence: CASIGVGLGPEAFF.

There are a few counts of this clone. This chain connects TRBV6-5 to TRBJ1-2; TRBD1 is a possible D gene (5 bases). This CDR3 spans 12 amino acids. V was cut by 2 bases and J by 7 bases, with 8 bases left in between. Germline values: CDR1 MNHEY, CDR2 SVGAGI. The CDR3 sequence: CASSYGRGGYTF. CDR3 nucleotide sequence: TGTGCCAGCAGTTACGGGAGGGGTGGCTACACCTTC.

The chain couples TRBV7-6 to TRBJ2-1; 10 bases match TRBD2. Per the germline V gene, CDR1 is SGHVS and CDR2 is FNYEAQ. V trimming: 1 base; J trimming: 3 bases; junction bases outside the gene matches: 6. CDR3 length equals 17 residues. The CDR3 sequence: CASSLVFPSGGYNEQFF. DNA of the CDR3: TGTGCCAGCAGCTTAGTTTTCCCTAGCGGGGGCTACAATGAGCAGTTCTTC.

This clone was recorded a few times. V usage is TRBV2 and J usage is TRBJ2-7; TRBD2 aligns across 7 bases. The V gene's germline CDR1 is SNHLY and CDR2 FYNNEI. There are 13 residues in the CDR3. The junction had 5 bases not matched to a gene; V was cut back by 3 bases and J by 6 bases. In nucleotides, the CDR3 is TGTGCCAGCAGTGAGGCGACTAGCCCCGAGCAGTACTTC. Protein product: CASSEATSPEQYF.

V usage is TRBV18 and J usage is TRBJ2-1; 13 nucleotides agree with TRBD2. Germline V lookup: CDR1 KGHSH, CDR2 LQKENI. The CDR3 consists of 19 residues. The V segment lost 2 bases and the J segment 2 bases; nucleotides outside the gene matches: 9. The CDR3 DNA sequence: TGTGCCAGCTCACCAAGACTAGCGGGGGGCCATGGCGCCTACAATGAGCAGTTCTTC. It specifies CASSPRLAGGHGAYNEQFF.

The J gene is TRBJ1-4, the V gene TRBV30; 7 bases are shared with TRBD1. The CDR3 is 14 amino acids. Per germline, CDR1 GTSNPN and CDR2 SVGIG (reference sequence). V dropped 4 bases and J dropped 7; count of bases not matched to a gene: 9. Here the CDR3 reads CAWTHGTVTEKLFF. For the CDR3, the DNA is TGTGCCTGGACCCACGGGACAGTAACTGAAAAACTGTTTTTT.

J is TRBJ1-3 and V is TRBV6-5; D unresolved. Germline V gene sequence: CDR1 MNHEY, CDR2 SVGAGI. Trimming stripped 2 bases from V and 0 bases from J, with 5 bases between. The CDR3 length is 14 residues. The CDR3 region has the DNA TGTGCCAGCAGTTACGCGCCCTCTGGAAACACCATATATTTT. Its translation is CASSYAPSGNTIYF.

The chain is built from TRBV5-1 and TRBJ1-2, with D possibly matching TRBD1 (5 bases). This CDR3 contains 17 residues. V shed 0 bases and J shed 6 bases, with 21 bases lying between them. CDR1 is SGHRS, CDR2 YFSETQ, per germline. The DNA of the CDR3 is TGCGCCAGCAGCTTGGCCCAGTCAGGGCGAGCCCTTGATGGCTACACCTTC. This sequence encodes CASSLAQSGRALDGYTF. Drawing the rest from reference TRBV5-1 and TRBJ1-2, the complete variable domain is KAGVTQTPRYLIKTRGQQVTLSCSPISGHRSVSWYQQTPGQGLQFLFEYFSETQRNKGNFPGRFSGRQFSNSRSEMNVSTLELGDSALYLCASSLAQSGRALDGYTFGSGTRLTVV.

The chain is built from TRBV18 and TRBJ2-5; TRBD1 matches at 9 bases. The CDR3 contains 13 residues. The junction had 4 bases not matched to a gene; V was cut back by 6 bases and J by 5 bases. Germline CDR1 reads KGHSH; CDR2 reads LQKENI. The CDR3 DNA sequence: TGTGCCAGCTCCCGGGGACAGGGCGAGACCCAGTACTTC. Translating gives CASSRGQGETQYF.

The genes are TRBV7-8 and TRBJ2-5, with 8 bases fitting TRBD1. The J segment lost 4 bases and the V segment lost 2 bases, leaving 9 bases of the junction unmatched. This CDR3 contains 16 residues. From germline, CDR1 is SGHVS and CDR2 FQNEAQ. This chain's CDR3 is CASSLLGQVPGETQYF. The CDR3 bases are TGTGCCAGCAGCTTATTGGGACAGGTCCCCGGAGAGACCCAGTACTTC. The full variable domain, in which reference TRBV7-8 and TRBJ2-5 provide the parts outside the CDR3, is GAGVSQSPRYKVAKRGQDVALRCDPISGHVSLFWYQQALGQGPEFLTYFQNEAQLDKSGLPSDRFFAERPEGSVSTLKIQRTQQEDSAVYLCASSLLGQVPGETQYFGPGTRLLVL.

The rearrangement joins TRBV15 to TRBJ1-5; 7 nucleotides agree with TRBD1. Trimming at V came to 8 bases and at J to 2 bases, leaving 6 bases not matched to a gene. Germline CDR1 LNHNV, CDR2 YYDKDF (reference sequence). The CDR3 contains 14 residues. As DNA, the CDR3 is TGTGCCACCCTCGACAGGGAGGGCAATCAGCCCCAGCATTTT. This sequence encodes CATLDREGNQPQHF. The complete variable domain, with remaining parts taken from reference TRBV15 and TRBJ1-5, reads DAMVIQNPRYQVTQFGKPVTLSCSQTLNHNVMYWYQQKSSQAPKLLFHYYDKDFNNEADTPDNFQSRRPNTSFCFLDIRSPGLGDTAMYLCATLDREGNQPQHFGDGTRLSIL.

This clone was seen only once. The V call is TRBV6-1, the J call TRBJ2-5, with D unresolved. The V and J ends lost 6 bases and 1 base respectively, with 9 bases between them. The CDR3 has 13 amino acids. Germline CDR1 is MNHNS and CDR2 is SASEGT. In DNA, the CDR3 is TGTGCCAGCAGGGAGTTGTTCCAAGAGACCCAGTACTTC. It specifies CASRELFQETQYF.

The V gene is TRBV7-9, the J gene TRBJ2-7; 11 bases fit TRBD2. Looked up from germline, CDR1 is SEHNR and CDR2 is FQNEAQ (reference sequence). The CDR3 extends over 18 amino acids. The ends lost 1 base at V and 1 base at J; junction bases unmatched: 9. DNA for the CDR3: TGTGCCAGCAGCTTAGGGCTAGCGGGAGGTTGGGTTTCCTACGAGCAGTACTTC. Translation: CASSLGLAGGWVSYEQYF.

This chain joins TRBV15 and TRBJ1-1; D perhaps matches TRBD1 (5 bases). V shed 1 base and J shed 1 base, with 7 bases lying between them. The germline gives CDR1 LNHNV, CDR2 YYDKDF (reference sequence). This CDR3 comprises 14 residues. The CDR3 here is CATSRVGQNTEAFF. In DNA form, the CDR3 reads TGTGCCACCAGCAGAGTAGGACAGAACACTGAAGCTTTCTTT.

This clone was seen only a few times. CDR3 in amino acids: CASSFGVQDGYTF. The CDR3 DNA follows: TGTGCCAGCAGCTTCGGGGTTCAAGATGGCTACACCTTC. This rearrangement joins TRBV5-6 to TRBJ1-2; D not resolved. Germline V gene data show CDR1 as SGHDT and CDR2 as YYEEEE. This CDR3 has 13 residues. Trimming took off 2 bases at V and 6 bases at J, with 11 bases between the two ends.

The gene calls are TRBV7-8 and TRBJ2-1; no firm D call. The CDR3 is 14 amino acids. Trimming shortened V by 6 bases and J by 4 bases, and 13 bases separated the two germline ends. CDR1 and CDR2 from the germline V gene are SGHVS and FQNEAQ. This chain's CDR3 is CASSYDSTYNEQFF. CDR3 nucleotide sequence: TGTGCCAGCAGTTACGACTCCACATACAATGAGCAGTTCTTC.

V gene TRBV19 combines with J gene TRBJ2-2; 9 nucleotides align to TRBD2. After removal of 7 bases from V and 0 bases from J, the junction contained 12 bases not matched to a gene. The CDR3 runs 18 residues. CDR1 is LNHDA, CDR2 SQIVND, per germline (reference sequence). The DNA for the CDR3 is TGTGCCAGTACGTTCGGACTAGCGCGGTTAGCGAACACCGGGGAGCTGTTTTTT. It codes for CASTFGLARLANTGELFF. The whole variable domain, filled in from reference TRBV19 and TRBJ2-2, reads DGGITQSPKYLFRKEGQNVTLSCEQNLNHDAMYWYRQDPGQGLRLIYYSQIVNDFQKGDIAEGYSVSREKKESFPLTVTSAQKNPTAFYLCASTFGLARLANTGELFFGEGSRLTVL.

The table lists this clone with a count of one. The chain carries TRBV15 and TRBJ2-7; a possible D gene is TRBD2 (7 bases). Per the germline V gene, CDR1 is LNHNV and CDR2 is YYDKDF (reference sequence). Trimming left V 8 bases short and J 2 bases short, with 13 bases between. CDR3 length: 13 residues. The CDR3 sequence: CATAAGQAYEQYF. The CDR3 region has the DNA TGTGCCACCGCAGCGGGACAAGCCTACGAGCAGTACTTC.

The rearrangement uses TRBV7-9 and TRBJ2-7; D not certain. The germline V and J ends were trimmed by 10 bases and 2 bases, with 15 bases remaining between them. CDR1 is SEHNR and CDR2 is FQNEAQ in the germline V gene (reference sequence). The CDR3 spans 13 residues. The CDR3 sequence: CATSGGSPYEQYF. The DNA of the CDR3 is TGTGCCACCTCGGGTGGGTCCCCCTACGAGCAGTACTTC.

The V call is TRBV18, the J call TRBJ2-7; tentative D call: TRBD1 (6 bases). The CDR3 length is 13 residues. V gave up 4 bases and J gave up 6 bases, with 13 bases separating them. The germline CDR1 and CDR2 sequences are KGHSH and LQKENI. Written as DNA, the CDR3 is TGTGCCAGCTCACAACAGGGTTTCGCCGAGCAGTACTTC. As protein: CASSQQGFAEQYF. The whole variable domain, filled in from reference TRBV18 and TRBJ2-7, reads NAGVMQNPRHLVRRRGQEARLRCSPMKGHSHVYWYRQLPEEGLKFMVYLQKENIIDESGMPKERFSAEFPKEGPSILRIQQVVRGDSAAYFCASSQQGFAEQYFGPGTRLTVT.